The next 20 T cell receptor beta chains were all read from a single sample in a study of lymphopenia after photon versus proton radiotherapy. Clones were read by immunoSEQ multiplex PCR, and TCRdb kept only the in-frame ones, dropping some. Of more than 30,000 clones listed, 85% to 90% are singletons. Sequences were derived from peripheral blood, sampled from a patient treated with photon-based radiotherapy. Every receptor here comes from a man between 45 and 60 years old with gastric cancer.

The chain is built from TRBV10-3 and TRBJ2-5; D is ambiguous. V lost 2 bases to trimming and J lost 13 bases, with 17 bases between them. CDR1 ENHRY and CDR2 SYGVKD come from the germline V gene. The CDR3 spans 13 residues. CDR3 region: CAISEAVLSPWYF. In nucleotides, the CDR3 is TGTGCCATCAGTGAGGCGGTCCTAAGCCCATGGTACTTC.

This clone occurred a few times. The chain links TRBV7-5 to TRBJ1-2. TRBV7-5 corresponds to a pseudogene. This CDR3 has 13 amino acids. The CDR3 region has the DNA TGTGTCAGAAGCCCCGGAGTCAACTATGGCTACACCTTC. This gives the protein CVRSPGVNYGYTF.

Here the CDR3 reads CASSESASANTGELFF. The CDR3 coding sequence is TGTGCCAGCAGTGAGAGCGCCAGCGCGAACACCGGGGAGCTGTTTTTT. This sequence joins TRBV6-4 and TRBJ2-2; D unresolved. Germline V gene sequence: CDR1 MRHNA, CDR2 SNTAGT. The germline V and J ends were trimmed by 3 bases and 0 bases, with 11 bases remaining between them. This CDR3 spans 16 amino acids.

The count of this clone is one. The rearrangement joins TRBV29-1 to TRBJ1-3; maybe TRBD1 (6 bases). CDR1 and CDR2 (germline): SQVTM, ANQGSEA. The ends were cut back, 4 bases at V and 4 bases at J, with 11 bases in the middle. The CDR3 runs to 13 residues. The DNA for the CDR3 is TGCAGCGTTGGCCGGGGGCTCGGAAACACCATATATTTT. Translation gives CSVGRGLGNTIYF.

The chain carries TRBV25-1 and TRBJ1-1; D possibly corresponds to TRBD1 (5 bases). Germline V CDR1 and CDR2: MGHDK, SYGVNS. The CDR3 has 15 residues. Trimming took off 3 bases at V and 3 bases at J, with 14 bases between the two ends. The CDR3 here is CASSDPGRGDTEAFF. CDR3 coding DNA: TGTGCCAGCAGTGACCCGGGAAGAGGGGACACTGAAGCTTTCTTT.

This clone appeared once. The rearrangement joins TRBV9 to TRBJ2-3; weak D call: TRBD2 (6 bases). V shed 0 bases and J shed 1 base, with 18 bases lying between them. This CDR3 is 18 amino acids long. Germline lookup yields CDR1 SGDLS and CDR2 YYNGEE. The CDR3 nucleotides are TGTGCCAGCAGCGTAGGCGGTAGGACTAACCCTCGCACAGATACGCAGTATTTT. It translates to CASSVGGRTNPRTDTQYF.

The chain has TRBV28 and TRBJ1-5; TRBD1 agrees at 9 bases. The V and J ends lost 2 bases and 0 bases, in that order; junction bases with no gene match: 5. Germline V gene data show CDR1 as MDHEN and CDR2 as SYDVKM. This CDR3 has 17 amino acids. CDR3 DNA: TGTGCCAGCAGTTTACTTACAGGGGGCTATAGCAATCAGCCCCAGCATTTT. Translated: CASSLLTGGYSNQPQHF. The full variable domain, with the rest looked up from reference TRBV28 and TRBJ1-5, is DVKVTQSSRYLVKRTGEKVFLECVQDMDHENMFWYRQDPGLGLRLIYFSYDVKMKEKGDIPEGYSVSREKKERFSLILESASTNQTSMYLCASSLLTGGYSNQPQHFGDGTRLSIL.

V is TRBV28 and J is TRBJ2-3, with D hard to call. CDR3 length: 14 residues. The germline CDR1 and CDR2 sequences are MDHEN and SYDVKM. Trimming pared 5 bases from V and 0 bases from J, leaving 9 bases between. CDR3 in amino acids: CASSRSSSTDTQYF. The CDR3 DNA is TGTGCCAGCAGTCGAAGCTCTAGCACAGATACGCAGTATTTT.

This clone was observed a single time. The chain joins TRBV19 to TRBJ1-5; the match to TRBD1 covers 7 bases. Germline assignment: CDR1 LNHDA and CDR2 SQIVND (reference sequence). This CDR3 spans 18 amino acids. V trimming: 3 bases; J trimming: 0 bases; junction bases outside the gene matches: 11. The CDR3 loop reads CASSMSPRTGISNQPQHF. The CDR3 coding sequence is TGTGCCAGTAGTATGAGTCCTAGGACAGGCATTAGCAATCAGCCCCAGCATTTT.

This chain links TRBV21-1 with TRBJ2-7. TRBV21-1 is termed a pseudogene. The CDR3 is made up of 13 amino acids. The CDR3 is CASSKDRAYEQYF. DNA for the CDR3: TGTGCCAGCAGCAAGGACCGAGCCTACGAGCAGTACTTC.

This clone was seen once. The chain couples TRBV29-1 to TRBJ1-4; D is uncertain. V lost 3 bases and J 8 bases, leaving 10 bases between the germline ends. Germline loops: CDR1 SQVTM, CDR2 ANQGSEA. This CDR3 contains 12 residues. This chain's CDR3 is CSVELGAEKLFF. DNA for the CDR3: TGCAGCGTTGAGCTGGGCGCGGAAAAACTGTTTTTT.

The chain joins TRBV4-3 to TRBJ2-3; no clear D. CDR3 length: 16 residues. V lost 0 bases to trimming and J lost 1 base, with 11 bases between them. Germline assignment: CDR1 LGHNA and CDR2 YSLEER. CDR3 loop: CASSQDGVPRTDTQYF. The CDR3 DNA reads as TGCGCCAGCAGCCAAGATGGGGTCCCGCGCACAGATACGCAGTATTTT.

The chain joins TRBV4-2 to TRBJ2-3; 8 bases align to TRBD1. V was clipped by 0 bases and J by 4 bases; unmatched bases: 6. The CDR3 extends over 16 amino acids. The germline V gene encodes CDR1 LGHNA and CDR2 YNFKEQ. CDR3 protein: CASSQESARGPDTQYF. The CDR3 DNA is TGTGCCAGCAGCCAAGAAAGCGCCAGGGGGCCAGATACGCAGTATTTT.

The rearrangement uses TRBV10-3 and TRBJ1-1, with 7 bases that match TRBD1. Losses at the gene ends were 6 bases for V and 3 bases for J; bases not matched to a gene: 4. The CDR3 has 13 residues. Germline CDR1 reads ENHRY; CDR2 reads SYGVKD. The CDR3, as DNA: TGTGCCATCAGAGGGGGCTGGGACACTGAAGCTTTCTTT. Its protein is CAIRGGWDTEAFF.

CDR3 protein: CASSFEPTGGLTFF. As DNA, the CDR3 is TGCGCCAGCAGCTTTGAACCGACAGGGGGCTTAACTTTCTTT. The rearrangement links TRBV5-1 to TRBJ1-1; TRBD1 aligns across 10 bases. CDR1 and CDR2 from the germline V gene are SGHRS and YFSETQ. There are 14 residues in the CDR3. The trim removed 2 bases at V and 12 bases at J, leaving 10 bases unmatched.

This chain connects TRBV7-2 to TRBJ1-2, with 8 bases lining up with TRBD1. V lost 0 bases, J lost 10 bases, and 7 bases stayed unmatched. The CDR3 is 14 amino acids. Germline V CDR1 and CDR2: SGHTA, FQGNSA. The CDR3 nucleotides read TGTGCCAGCAGCTTAGCCGGACAGGGTATTGACTACACCTTC. This codes for CASSLAGQGIDYTF.

This clone has only a few counts. V usage is TRBV7-2 and J usage is TRBJ1-1; the match to TRBD1 covers 9 bases. Germline values: CDR1 SGHTA, CDR2 FQGNSA. Trimming took 6 bases from V and 2 from J; bases not matched to a gene: 7. This CDR3 has 15 amino acids. The DNA for the CDR3 is TGTGCCAGCAGACTTACAGGGGGCGGAAACACTGAAGCTTTCTTT. Its translation is CASRLTGGGNTEAFF.

This rearrangement joins TRBV5-1 to TRBJ2-7, with TRBD2 identical over 7 bases. With V trimmed by 5 bases and J by 4 bases, 6 bases remained unmatched. CDR3 length: 13 amino acids. CDR1 SGHRS and CDR2 YFSETQ come from the germline V gene. The CDR3 DNA sequence: TGCGCCAGCAGTTCTAGCGGTTTTTACGAGCAGTACTTC. Translating gives CASSSSGFYEQYF.

This clone was detected once. The chain couples TRBV4-1 to TRBJ2-2, with D perhaps TRBD2 (6 bases). Germline V gene sequence: CDR1 MGHRA, CDR2 YSYEKL. CDR3 size: 15 residues. V gave up 8 bases and J gave up 6 bases, with 19 bases separating them. DNA for the CDR3: TGCGCCAGCGGGTCAAGGGGCGGGAATCCCGGGGAGCTGTTTTTT. Translating it yields CASGSRGGNPGELFF.

The genes are TRBV4-1 and TRBJ2-7, with 8 bases matching TRBD2. Germline-derived CDR1 and CDR2 are MGHRA and YSYEKL. The CDR3 has 15 amino acids. Trimming took 1 base from V and 2 from J; bases not matched to a gene: 4. Here the CDR3 DNA reads TGCGCCAGCAGCCAAGGGCTAGCGGGCGCCTACGAGCAGTACTTC. This translates into CASSQGLAGAYEQYF.